The clone carrying this T cell receptor beta chain was detected many times. Its antigen remains unidentified. The sample comes from a study of Graves' ophthalmopathy and Graves' hyperthyroidism. The wider study: Hyperthyroidism qualified as stable when ophthalmopathy did not develop within 18 months of follow-up.

Serum thyroxine and TRAb, along with clinical symptoms, thyroid ultrasound and orbital computed tomography, were what diagnosis relied on. The TCR beta CDR3 regions underwent amplification from RNA transcripts. HTBI-primed first-round RT-PCR preceded second-round multiplex PCR. TCRdb passed the multiplex PCR reads through MiXCR, listing each CDR3 protein once. The table records around 1,000,000 distinct CDR3 sequences, about 40% of them present only once. Findings and caveats of the study: Predictions made by the model for ophthalmopathy progression reached roughly 70% sensitivity and around 72% specificity.

Specimen: peripheral blood or thyroid tissue (not recorded which). This sequence originates from an adult man with Graves' hyperthyroidism.

CDR3 bases: TGTGCCAGCAGCCCGGACAGTATGAATTCACCCCTCCACTTT. Translation gives CASSPDSMNSPLHF. The chain couples TRBV7-9 to TRBJ1-6; tentatively, D is TRBD1 (6 bases). This CDR3 spans 14 amino acids. Germline values: CDR1 SEHNR, CDR2 FQNEAQ (reference sequence). V was cut by 5 bases and J by 7 bases, with 12 bases left in between.